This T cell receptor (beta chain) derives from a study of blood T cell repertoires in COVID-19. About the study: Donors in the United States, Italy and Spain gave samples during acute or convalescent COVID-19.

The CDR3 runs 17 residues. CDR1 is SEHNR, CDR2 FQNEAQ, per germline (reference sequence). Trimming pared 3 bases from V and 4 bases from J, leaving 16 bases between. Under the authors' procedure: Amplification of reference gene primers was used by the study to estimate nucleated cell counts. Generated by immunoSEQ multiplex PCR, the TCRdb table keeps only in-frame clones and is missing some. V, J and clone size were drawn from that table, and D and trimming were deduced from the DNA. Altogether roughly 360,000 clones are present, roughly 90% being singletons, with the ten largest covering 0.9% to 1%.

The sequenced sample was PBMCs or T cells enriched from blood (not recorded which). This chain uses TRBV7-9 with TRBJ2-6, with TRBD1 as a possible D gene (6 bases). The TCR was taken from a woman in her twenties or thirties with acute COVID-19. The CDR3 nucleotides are TGTGCCAGCAGCTTCGATAGGGACACGTCGGGGGCCAACGTCCTGACTTTC. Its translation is CASSFDRDTSGANVLTF. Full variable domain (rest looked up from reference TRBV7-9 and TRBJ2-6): DTGVSQNPRHKITKRGQNVTFRCDPISEHNRLYWYRQTLGQGPEFLTYFQNEAQLEKSRLLSDRFSAERPKGSFSTLEIQRTEQGDSAMYLCASSFDRDTSGANVLTFGAGSRLTVL.